These 24 T cell receptor beta chains were all obtained from the same sample, sequenced in a study of T cell responses to AZD1222 COVID-19 vaccine. Profiling relied on immunoSEQ multiplex PCR, and the TCRdb table lists in-frame clones only, not all of them. The sample holds 150,000 or so clones; 92% are singletons and the top ten take roughly 3.3%. The sequenced sample was peripheral blood, obtained 28 days after the second AZD1222 dose. Receptors were obtained from an adult who received the AZD1222 COVID-19 vaccine.

This chain uses TRBV18 with TRBJ2-2; D call uncertain. This CDR3 contains 13 residues. CDR1 and CDR2 from the germline V gene are KGHSH and LQKENI. Trimming removed 0 bases from V and 5 bases from J, with 4 bases in between. The CDR3 nucleotides read TGTGCCAGCTCACCACCAGGGACCGGGGAGCTGTTTTTT. As protein: CASSPPGTGELFF.

The chain has TRBV5-1 and TRBJ2-7; D could derive from TRBD1 or TRBD2 (5 bases each). Germline lookup yields CDR1 SGHRS and CDR2 YFSETQ. This CDR3 has 15 residues. V shed 1 base and J shed 0 bases, with 11 bases lying between them. The CDR3, as DNA: TGCGCCAGCAGCTTGTTAGGGGAGAGCTCCTACGAGCAGTACTTC. Protein: CASSLLGESSYEQYF.

The V call is TRBV30, the J call TRBJ1-4; possibly TRBD1 for D (5 bases). V was clipped by 3 bases and J by 7 bases, with 15 bases between them. The CDR3 is 14 residues long. CDR1 is GTSNPN, CDR2 SVGIG, per germline (reference sequence). The CDR3 nucleotides are TGTGCCTGGAGAGGACACTCCAACGCTGAAAAACTGTTTTTT. This gives the protein CAWRGHSNAEKLFF.

The count of this clone is one. The V and J genes are TRBV20-1 and TRBJ1-1; a possible D gene is TRBD1 (6 bases). The CDR3 runs 15 residues. Trimming removed 3 bases from V and 3 bases from J, with 17 bases in between. The V gene's germline CDR1 is DFQATT and CDR2 SNEGSKA (reference sequence). CDR3 DNA sequence: TGCAGTGCTAGTCGGTTTACAGGGTGGGACACTGAAGCTTTCTTT. Protein sequence: CSASRFTGWDTEAFF.

This chain joins TRBV15 and TRBJ2-3; D is uncertain. V was clipped by 1 base and J by 0 bases, with 8 bases between them. Germline lookup yields CDR1 LNHNV and CDR2 YYDKDF (reference sequence). The CDR3 loop spans 15 amino acids. CDR3 nucleotide sequence: TGTGCCACCAGCAGAGTGGCTGGGAGCACAGATACGCAGTATTTT. Residues: CATSRVAGSTDTQYF. Full variable domain (missing parts from reference TRBV15 and TRBJ2-3): DAMVIQNPRYQVTQFGKPVTLSCSQTLNHNVMYWYQQKSSQAPKLLFHYYDKDFNNEADTPDNFQSRRPNTSFCFLDIRSPGLGDTAMYLCATSRVAGSTDTQYFGPGTRLTVL.

The chain uses TRBV3-1 (or the pseudogene TRBV3-2) and TRBJ1-3; D may be TRBD1 (5 bases). Germline values: CDR1 LGHDT, CDR2 YNNKEL (reference sequence). The CDR3 loop spans 14 amino acids. V lost 4 bases to trimming and J lost 2 bases, with 9 bases between them. DNA of the CDR3: TGTGCCAGCAGCCCGACAGTCCCTGGAAACACCATATATTTT. Protein sequence: CASSPTVPGNTIYF.

This chain connects TRBV7-2 to TRBJ2-1, with 8 bases identical to TRBD1. The germline CDR1 and CDR2 sequences are SGHTA and FQGNSA. This CDR3 has 14 amino acids. J was trimmed by 10 bases and V by 7 bases; bases with no gene match: 12. CDR3 DNA sequence: TGTGCCAGCACCTCCCCGGACAGGGTTTGGGAGCAGTTCTTC. Residues: CASTSPDRVWEQFF.

This clone was counted once. This chain uses TRBV5-4 with TRBJ2-5; TRBD1 matches at 9 bases. V was pared by 4 bases and J by 1 base, with 2 bases of the junction left unmatched. This CDR3 spans 14 amino acids. Germline lookup yields CDR1 SGHNT and CDR2 YYREEE (reference sequence). CDR3 in DNA: TGTGCCAGCAGCGCGACAGGGGGCCAAGAGACCCAGTACTTC. Amino acid sequence: CASSATGGQETQYF.

CDR3 region: CAWSRPGTPRGTDTQYF. The CDR3 nucleotides are TGTGCCTGGAGCCGCCCGGGGACCCCGAGGGGCACAGATACGCAGTATTTT. V gene TRBV30 combines with J gene TRBJ2-3; D could derive from TRBD1 or TRBD2 (5 bases each). V dropped 3 bases and J dropped 1 base, with 20 bases sitting between them. This CDR3 spans 17 amino acids. Germline V gene lookup returns CDR1 GTSNPN and CDR2 SVGIG (reference sequence).

This clone has only one observation. The V gene is TRBV7-8, the J gene TRBJ1-6; 10 bases map to TRBD1. The germline gives CDR1 SGHVS, CDR2 FQNEAQ. This CDR3 spans 18 amino acids. Germline trimming cut 2 bases from V and 5 bases from J; bases unmatched to any gene: 9. The CDR3 loop is CASSLTPGQGGDNSPLHF. CDR3 coding DNA: TGTGCCAGCAGCTTAACCCCCGGACAGGGGGGTGATAATTCACCCCTCCACTTT.

The J gene is TRBJ1-2, the V gene TRBV2; D is undetermined. This CDR3 has 14 residues. V was shortened by 0 bases and J by 3 bases, with 8 bases between the two germline ends. Germline assignment: CDR1 SNHLY and CDR2 FYNNEI. The DNA for the CDR3 is TGTGCCAGCAGTGAAGCACACCACTACTATGGCTACACCTTC. Protein: CASSEAHHYYGYTF.

This clone was counted a single time. The chain uses TRBV4-1 and TRBJ2-5, with D perhaps matching TRBD1 (6 bases). This CDR3 has 15 amino acids. V was clipped by 1 base and J by 5 bases, with 14 bases between them. Per the germline V gene, CDR1 is MGHRA and CDR2 is YSYEKL. The CDR3 region has the DNA TGCGCCAGCAGCCAAGGAACAGGGAATGGGGAGACCCAGTACTTC. Translated, it gives CASSQGTGNGETQYF.

V is TRBV7-9 and J is TRBJ1-2; TRBD1 agrees at 7 bases. In germline, CDR1 is SEHNR, CDR2 FQNEAQ (reference sequence). Unmatched junction bases numbered 10, after V lost 5 bases and J lost 4 bases. The CDR3 totals 15 residues. CDR3 bases: TGTGCCAGCAGCCTACAGGGGACTAACTTCTATGGCTACACCTTC. Translated, it gives CASSLQGTNFYGYTF.

V is TRBV6-5 and J is TRBJ2-7, with 11 bases fitting TRBD2. Germline V lookup: CDR1 MNHEY, CDR2 SVGAGI. The CDR3 covers 15 residues. J lost 2 bases, V lost 6 bases, and 6 bases had no gene match. CDR3 amino acids: CASSHSTSGTYEQYF. The CDR3 DNA reads as TGTGCCAGCAGCCACTCGACTAGCGGGACCTACGAGCAGTACTTC.

V and J are TRBV10-3 and TRBJ2-7; maybe TRBD1 (6 bases). Trimming took off 0 bases at V and 2 bases at J, with 11 bases between the two ends. This CDR3 is built from 15 residues. Germline CDR1 is ENHRY and CDR2 is SYGVKD. This chain's CDR3 is CAISESPDRPYEQYF. CDR3 coding DNA: TGTGCCATCAGTGAGTCCCCGGACAGACCCTACGAGCAGTACTTC.

The V gene is TRBV5-1, the J gene TRBJ2-3; unclear D gene. This CDR3 has 15 residues. CDR1 SGHRS and CDR2 YFSETQ come from the germline V gene. With 0 bases removed from V and 2 bases from J, the gap between germline ends came to 10 bases. The CDR3 here is CASSLGNPHTDTQYF. DNA for the CDR3: TGCGCCAGCAGCTTGGGTAATCCCCACACAGATACGCAGTATTTT.

This chain uses TRBV9 with TRBJ2-4; 10 nucleotides align to TRBD2. Trimming removed 0 bases from V and 2 bases from J; junction bases left unmatched: 5. The germline CDR1 and CDR2 sequences are SGDLS and YYNGEE. The CDR3 spans 17 residues. The CDR3 spells CASSVASTSGTKNIQYF. For the CDR3, the DNA is TGTGCCAGCAGCGTAGCTTCCACTAGCGGGACCAAAAACATTCAGTACTTC.

This clone was counted a single time. This chain uses TRBV5-1 with TRBJ1-1; D possibly corresponds to TRBD1 (5 bases). V was cut by 3 bases and J by 2 bases, with 14 bases left in between. Germline values: CDR1 SGHRS, CDR2 YFSETQ. The CDR3 runs to 15 residues. CDR3 region: CASSSLLGGNTEAFF. CDR3 coding DNA: TGCGCCAGCAGCTCCCTCCTTGGGGGAAACACTGAAGCTTTCTTT.

The V call is TRBV9, the J call TRBJ2-2; 8 bases are shared with TRBD2. CDR1 SGDLS and CDR2 YYNGEE come from the germline V gene. J lost 6 bases, V lost 0 bases, and 10 bases had no gene match. The CDR3 contains 17 residues. CDR3 in amino acids: CASSVVPGRAGAGELFF. The CDR3 DNA follows: TGTGCCAGCAGCGTAGTACCCGGGAGGGCGGGTGCCGGGGAGCTGTTTTTT.

The chain recombines TRBV3-1 (or the pseudogene TRBV3-2) with TRBJ1-1; D is ambiguous. CDR3 size: 15 residues. CDR1 and CDR2 (germline): LGHDT, YNNKEL (reference sequence). V was cut by 1 base and J by 0 bases, with 9 bases left in between. The CDR3 sequence is CASSQGAVMNTEAFF. CDR3 in DNA: TGTGCCAGCAGCCAAGGTGCAGTTATGAACACTGAAGCTTTCTTT.

The rearrangement links TRBV23-1 to TRBJ1-5; D not resolved. TRBV23-1 is marked as an open reading frame, function uncertain. This CDR3 has 18 residues. V shed 6 bases and J shed 3 bases, with 24 bases lying between them. The CDR3 here is CASRRAGRAGRYNQPQHF. The CDR3 DNA sequence: TGCGCCAGCAGACGAGCAGGCCGGGCAGGCCGTTACAATCAGCCCCAGCATTTT.

The chain links TRBV5-1 to TRBJ2-7, with D perhaps given as TRBD1 or TRBD2 (5 bases each). The CDR3 runs 12 residues. Trimming removed 0 bases from V and 6 bases from J, with 7 bases in between. Germline CDR1 reads SGHRS; CDR2 reads YFSETQ. CDR3: CASSLGDAEQYF. The CDR3 nucleotides are TGCGCCAGCAGCTTGGGGGACGCCGAGCAGTACTTC.

The chain uses TRBV24-1 and TRBJ2-5; 8 positions agree with TRBD1. Per germline, CDR1 KGHDR and CDR2 SFDVKD. With V trimmed by 9 bases and J by 7 bases, 12 bases remained unmatched. The CDR3 covers 14 residues. The CDR3 DNA reads as TGTGCCACCGCCCCCGGACAGGGCCGGGGGACCCAGTACTTC. Translating gives CATAPGQGRGTQYF.

The chain couples TRBV27 to TRBJ2-2; 9 nucleotides match TRBD2. The CDR3 runs to 14 residues. J was trimmed by 7 bases and V by 6 bases; bases with no gene match: 6. Germline lookup yields CDR1 MNHEY and CDR2 SMNVEV (reference sequence). The CDR3 DNA is TGTGCCAGCAGCCATAGCGGGAGTAGCGGGGAGCTGTTTTTT. Translating it yields CASSHSGSSGELFF.